The next 4 T cell receptor beta chains were all read from a single sample in a study of blood T cell repertoires in COVID-19. Assay: immunoSEQ multiplex PCR; the TCRdb copy retains only in-frame clones and omits some. The sample yields approximately 120,000 clones, roughly 83% seen once. Material for sequencing was peripheral blood. Receptor source: a man aged 35-49 years with active or convalescent COVID-19.

This clone was seen only once. The V gene is TRBV7-3, the J gene TRBJ1-1; the D is unclear. In germline, CDR1 is SGHTA, CDR2 FQGTGA. V shed 1 base and J shed 4 bases, with 13 bases lying between them. This CDR3 comprises 15 residues. CDR3 in DNA: TGTGCCAGCAGCTTAAGCGGGTTTGCCACCACTGAAGCTTTCTTT. It yields the protein CASSLSGFATTEAFF.

The V and J genes are TRBV12-3 or TRBV12-4 and TRBJ2-7, with a possible D match to TRBD2 (6 bases). This CDR3 spans 13 amino acids. Trimming pared 3 bases from V and 3 bases from J, leaving 9 bases between. CDR3 in DNA: TGTGCCAGCAGTTTGGCAGCGGGCTACGAGCAGTACTTC. Residues: CASSLAAGYEQYF.

This chain joins TRBV11-2 and TRBJ1-1; D remains ambiguous. Germline CDR1 and CDR2: SGHAT and FQNNGV. The CDR3 length is 16 residues. Trimming took 4 bases from V and 0 from J, leaving 15 bases between them. CDR3 DNA sequence: TGTGCCAGCAGCTCTAAAGGCGGAGACCTGAACACTGAAGCTTTCTTT. Residues: CASSSKGGDLNTEAFF. Using reference TRBV11-2 and TRBJ1-1 for the parts outside the CDR3, the full variable domain is EAGVAQSPRYKIIEKRQSVAFWCNPISGHATLYWYQQILGQGPKLLIQFQNNGVVDDSQLPKDRFSAERLKGVDSTLKIQPAKLEDSAVYLCASSSKGGDLNTEAFFGQGTRLTVV.

This rearrangement joins TRBV5-1 to TRBJ2-5, with 7 bases fitting TRBD1. Germline CDR1 and CDR2: SGHRS and YFSETQ. This CDR3 has 15 residues. Trimming took 4 bases from V and 5 from J; bases not matched to a gene: 11. CDR3 nucleotide sequence: TGCGCCAGCAGCCCCGAGGGGGCCCATGTCGAGACCCAGTACTTC. It encodes CASSPEGAHVETQYF.